The T cell receptor (beta chain) described here comes from a study of OX40 agonist ivuxolimab in advanced cancers. The overall study: Mean age around 60 years, range about 23 to 80; about 85% male. Checkpoint inhibitors had been given previously to approximately 41% of patients. Study-level results: On average, CD8+ T cells had more expanded clones than CD4+. Several nonresponders also turned out to have low normalized T-cell clonal expansion.

Only in-frame clones appear in the TCRdb table, and some are missing; sequencing was by immunoSEQ multiplex PCR. Of around 69,000 clones in the sample, 84% were seen once. In the case of this clone: What it binds is not known.

Trimming cost V 6 bases and J 2 bases, with 17 bases left between them. There are 15 residues in the CDR3. Germline CDR1 is MGHRA and CDR2 is YSYEKL. This clonotype originated in an adult with an advanced solid tumor such as melanoma, head and neck, liver or kidney cancer. The sample was CD4+ or CD8+ T cells sorted from blood, taken in a trial of the OX40 agonist ivuxolimab. J is TRBJ2-7 and V is TRBV4-1; weak D call: TRBD2 (5 bases). The CDR3, as DNA: TGCGCCAGCAGTTTCGGACTCCGTTTTCCCTACGAGCAGTACTTC. As protein: CASSFGLRFPYEQYF.